This T cell receptor beta chain was identified in a study of blood T cell repertoires in COVID-19. Two negative PCRs, clearance, or symptom resolution had been documented for recovered Cohort 3 donors. The data were produced by immunoSEQ multiplex PCR, yet TCRdb's version contains in-frame clones alone and is incomplete. The table shows around 370,000 clones, with about 88% occurring only once. The receptor's source is a woman aged 18-29 years who had recovered from COVID-19. The sample taken for sequencing was PBMCs or T cells enriched from blood (not recorded which).

The CDR3 region has the DNA TGCAGTGCTAGTCGGTGGCGGGGCCTCATAACTGACTCCTACGAGCAGTACTTC. This codes for CSASRWRGLITDSYEQYF. J is TRBJ2-7 and V is TRBV20-1; D is possibly TRBD2 (6 bases). Germline lookup yields CDR1 DFQATT and CDR2 SNEGSKA (reference sequence). CDR3 length equals 18 residues. V lost 3 bases to trimming and J lost 0 bases, with 24 bases between them.